This T cell receptor beta chain was profiled in a study of Graves' ophthalmopathy and Graves' hyperthyroidism. Overall study results and limits: This model predicted ophthalmopathy progression (sensitivity around 71%, specificity about 72%).

Amplification targeted the TCR beta CDR3 regions, with RNA transcripts as the source material. In the first round, RT-PCR was carried out with HTBI primers, and a multiplex PCR formed the second round. TCRdb reprocessed the multiplex PCR reads with MiXCR, giving one entry per CDR3 protein. Of 400,000 or so distinct CDR3 sequences listed, 15% are singletons. Stable hyperthyroidism was defined by absence of ophthalmopathy within 18 months of follow-up. Eligible hyperthyroidism cases comprised new diagnoses of under 2 months' duration in individuals aged 18 to 65. In this cohort, patients with other autoimmune diseases, uncontrolled infections, pregnancy or lactation were excluded. Germline CDR1 is MNHNS and CDR2 is SASEGT. The CDR3 is 13 amino acids. Trimming left V 3 bases short and J 6 bases short, with 11 bases between. Ten or more counts support this clonotype. Its matching antigen is unknown.

The material sequenced was peripheral blood. This clonotype was sampled from a woman under 30 with stable Graves' hyperthyroidism. This chain links TRBV6-1 with TRBJ1-1; the D is unclear. The CDR3 nucleotides are TGTGCCAGCAGTGACAACGTAGTCCCTGAAGCTTTCTTT. This translates into CASSDNVVPEAFF.